The entry below gives a single T cell receptor beta chain sequence along with its context. The sample has other DNA sequences that encode this CDR3 too. The sample comes from a study of technical replicates of blood from a few donors. Sequenced by immunoSEQ multiplex PCR; TCRdb stores in-frame clones only, minus some. This sample has about 88,000 clones; approximately 90% occur once, and the top ten carry about 0.24%. CDR1 is SGDLS and CDR2 is YYNGEE in the germline V gene. Trimming pared 0 bases from V and 1 base from J, leaving 7 bases between. The CDR3 sequence is 14 residues long. The clonotype was recovered from a human donor in good health. The chain uses TRBV9 and TRBJ1-1; a weak D match, TRBD1 (6 bases). The sequenced sample consisted of T cells isolated from PBMCs. The CDR3 DNA is TGTGCCAGCAGCGTAGTAGGGGGGAACACTGAAGCTTTCTTT. Amino acids: CASSVVGGNTEAFF.